This TCR beta chain came from a study of blood T cell repertoires in COVID-19. Only in-frame clones appear in the TCRdb table, and some are missing; sequencing was by immunoSEQ multiplex PCR. The data show a few hundred thousand clones, more than 70% seen once. Germline V gives CDR1 LNHDA, CDR2 SQIVND (reference sequence). This CDR3 spans 13 amino acids. V lost 7 bases, J lost 4 bases, and 5 bases stayed unmatched. The V gene is TRBV19, the J gene TRBJ2-7; 9 bases agree with TRBD1. The sequence derives from a woman aged 45-59 years who had recovered from COVID-19. The specimen was peripheral blood. This CDR3 is CASNRGRGYEQYF. The CDR3 nucleotides are TGTGCCAGTAACAGGGGGCGAGGGTACGAGCAGTACTTC.